The present T cell receptor beta chain was sequenced within a study of chemoradiotherapy in HPV16-positive cancers. Study-wide background: Candidate HPV-specific clones and shared TCR motifs came from two HPV16-positive patients. General observations from the study: HPV-specific T cells were functionally defined from only two HPV16-positive patients. Non-HPV-specific T cells did not expand in tumors during treatment, whereas candidate HPV-specific clones and E7-related motifs did.

The assay was immunoSEQ multiplex PCR, and TCRdb's table has in-frame clones only and misses some. The sample consists of about 5,300 clones, 85% of them appearing once. Of note for this clone: The antigen is undetermined.

The sample here was tumor tissue, taken from a patient who underwent chemoradiotherapy. This receptor was obtained from a human donor with HPV-associated anogenital cancer.

The CDR3 sequence is CASSYWTINTGELFF. CDR3 bases: TGTGCCAGCAGTTACTGGACTATCAACACCGGGGAGCTGTTTTTT. The V and J genes are TRBV6-6 and TRBJ2-2; the D gene is possibly TRBD2 (6 bases). Per germline, CDR1 MNHNY and CDR2 SVGAGI (reference sequence). V dropped 1 base and J dropped 2 bases, with 8 bases sitting between them. The CDR3 length is 15 residues.